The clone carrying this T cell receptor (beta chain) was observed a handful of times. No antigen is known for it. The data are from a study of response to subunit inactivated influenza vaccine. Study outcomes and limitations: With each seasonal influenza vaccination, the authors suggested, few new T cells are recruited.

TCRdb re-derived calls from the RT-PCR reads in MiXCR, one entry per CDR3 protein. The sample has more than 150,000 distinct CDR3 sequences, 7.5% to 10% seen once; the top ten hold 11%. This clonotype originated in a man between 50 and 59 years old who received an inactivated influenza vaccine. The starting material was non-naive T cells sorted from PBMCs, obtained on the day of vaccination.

The CDR3 DNA follows: TGTGCCAGCAGCGTAGGGCCAGGACTCAATCAGCCCCAGCATTTT. This sequence encodes CASSVGPGLNQPQHF. This chain connects TRBV9 to TRBJ1-5; D unresolved. Trimming cost V 0 bases and J 3 bases, with 10 bases left between them. CDR3 length: 15 residues. From germline, CDR1 is SGDLS and CDR2 YYNGEE.